The 23 T cell receptor beta chains below all came from one sample that was sequenced in a study of shared clonotypes between healthy human individuals. The naive CD8 fraction comprised CD45RO-negative cells positively selected for CCR7 and excluded terminally differentiated effector memory CD45RA+ cells. Produced via immunoSEQ multiplex PCR; TCRdb's table is partial and in-frame only. Of millions of clones listed, 85% to 95% are singletons. The sequenced sample consisted of naive CD8+ T cells sorted from blood. These receptor sequences come from a man aged 18-30 years in good health.

V and J are TRBV30 and TRBJ2-3; 7 nucleotides line up with TRBD1. The CDR3 length is 16 residues. CDR1 and CDR2 from the germline V gene are GTSNPN and SVGIG (reference sequence). V was pared by 4 bases and J by 4 bases, with 14 bases of the junction left unmatched. The CDR3 loop is CAWKGANPPFPDTQYF. CDR3 DNA: TGTGCCTGGAAGGGGGCGAATCCCCCCTTTCCAGATACGCAGTATTTT.

V and J are TRBV12-5 and TRBJ2-7; D not certain. The CDR3 runs 12 residues. Germline V gene sequence: CDR1 LGHNT, CDR2 FRNRAP. V lost 4 bases and J lost 0, with 4 bases in between. The CDR3 nucleotides read TGTGCTAGTGGTTCCAGCTCCTACGAGCAGTACTTC. Residues: CASGSSSYEQYF. Full variable domain (rest looked up from reference TRBV12-5 and TRBJ2-7): DARVTQTPRHKVTEMGQEVTMRCQPILGHNTVFWYRQTMMQGLELLAYFRNRAPLDDSGMPKDRFSAEMPDATLATLKIQPSEPRDSAVYFCASGSSSYEQYFGPGTRLTVT.

CDR3 sequence: CASSSSTGRTEAFF. The CDR3 DNA is TGTGCCAGTAGTTCGTCGACAGGAAGGACTGAAGCTTTCTTT. The J gene is TRBJ1-1, the V gene TRBV19, with TRBD1 as a possible D gene (6 bases). This CDR3 has 14 amino acids. V was trimmed by 5 bases and J by 5 bases, leaving 15 bases between them. Germline V gives CDR1 LNHDA, CDR2 SQIVND (reference sequence).

V gene TRBV30 combines with J gene TRBJ2-7, with 8 bases aligning to TRBD1. Trimming cost V 4 bases and J 4 bases; bases outside gene matches: 9. The germline V gene encodes CDR1 GTSNPN and CDR2 SVGIG (reference sequence). The CDR3 has 14 amino acids. The CDR3 region has the DNA TGTGCCTGGATCCAGCCTGACAGGGGATACGAGCAGTACTTC. It codes for CAWIQPDRGYEQYF.

This clone has a single count. The chain combines TRBV7-2 with TRBJ2-2; 8 bases align to TRBD2. Looked up from germline, CDR1 is SGHTA and CDR2 is FQGNSA. The CDR3 is made up of 13 amino acids. Trimming at V came to 5 bases and at J to 7 bases, leaving 3 bases not matched to a gene. Here the CDR3 reads CASSPGGGGELFF. CDR3 nucleotides: TGTGCCAGCAGCCCGGGAGGGGGCGGGGAGCTGTTTTTT.

V is TRBV9 and J is TRBJ1-2; no definite D call. Germline-derived CDR1 and CDR2 are SGDLS and YYNGEE. The CDR3 is 13 residues long. Deletions cut 4 bases from V and 5 bases from J, with 12 bases between. CDR3 bases: TGTGCCAGCAGCCCGGGCATGTCGTATGGCTACACCTTC. Residues: CASSPGMSYGYTF.

V gene TRBV2 combines with J gene TRBJ2-1, with D uncertain. V was shortened by 3 bases and J by 2 bases, with 14 bases between the two germline ends. Germline V gives CDR1 SNHLY, CDR2 FYNNEI. The CDR3 sequence is 16 residues long. CDR3 loop: CASSEVLESPYNEQFF. In nucleotides, the CDR3 is TGTGCCAGCAGTGAGGTCCTAGAGTCTCCCTACAATGAGCAGTTCTTC. The full variable domain, in which reference TRBV2 and TRBJ2-1 provide the parts outside the CDR3, is EPEVTQTPSHQVTQMGQEVILRCVPISNHLYFYWYRQILGQKVEFLVSFYNNEISEKSEIFDDQFSVERPDGSNFTLKIRSTKLEDSAMYFCASSEVLESPYNEQFFGPGTRLTVL.

This clone occurred once. The junction differs from germline at one of its ends, possibly a read error. The CDR3 reads CASSYYSSDGMRTF. CDR3 sequence (DNA): TGTGCCAGCAGTTACTACTCCTCGGACGGTATGAGGACCTTT. V gene TRBV6-5 combines with J gene TRBJ1-3; D gene unclear. CDR1 is MNHEY and CDR2 is SVGAGI in the germline V gene. CDR3 length: 14 residues.

The chain couples TRBV27 to TRBJ1-6, with no clear D. Trimming removed 6 bases at V and 0 bases at J, with 12 bases between. Germline CDR1 is MNHEY and CDR2 is SMNVEV (reference sequence). The CDR3 sequence is 16 residues long. The DNA of the CDR3 is TGTGCCAGCAGGCCCGGGCAGATCTCCTATAATTCACCCCTCCACTTT. It yields the protein CASRPGQISYNSPLHF.

This clone was counted once. This rearrangement joins TRBV6-5 to TRBJ1-1; no firm D call. Germline V lookup: CDR1 MNHEY, CDR2 SVGAGI. The CDR3 totals 13 residues. The V end lost 6 bases, the J end lost 1 base, and 9 bases lay between the germline ends. The CDR3 loop is CASRYPGNTEAFF. CDR3 bases: TGTGCCAGCAGATACCCGGGGAACACTGAAGCTTTCTTT.

V gene TRBV7-9 combines with J gene TRBJ2-7, with D maybe TRBD1 (5 bases). The CDR3 consists of 16 residues. The V gene lost 0 bases and the J gene lost 5 bases, with 17 bases spanning the gap. Germline values: CDR1 SEHNR, CDR2 FQNEAQ (reference sequence). The CDR3 DNA follows: TGTGCCAGCAGCTTAGCATTCGACAGCCTCGCGGACGAGCAGTACTTC. The encoded protein is CASSLAFDSLADEQYF. Full variable domain (missing parts from reference TRBV7-9 and TRBJ2-7): DTGVSQNPRHKITKRGQNVTFRCDPISEHNRLYWYRQTLGQGPEFLTYFQNEAQLEKSRLLSDRFSAERPKGSFSTLEIQRTEQGDSAMYLCASSLAFDSLADEQYFGPGTRLTVT.

This clone was found once. An end of the junction does not agree with germline; a read error may underlie this. The chain uses TRBV2 and TRBJ2-7; D possibly corresponds to TRBD2 (6 bases). The CDR3 spans 15 residues. Germline V gene sequence: CDR1 SNHLY, CDR2 FYNNEI. CDR3 sequence reads: CGSSEAAGRAYEQYF. The CDR3 coding sequence is TGTGGCAGCAGTGAAGCGGCGGGGCGCGCCTACGAGCAGTACTTC.

The genes are TRBV13 and TRBJ1-1, with D possibly being TRBD1 (6 bases). Germline V CDR1 and CDR2: PRHDT, FYEKMQ (reference sequence). The V and J ends lost 8 bases and 1 base respectively, with 11 bases between them. This CDR3 is 13 amino acids long. The DNA of the CDR3 is TGTGCCAGCTTGGGACAACCGAACACTGAAGCTTTCTTT. This sequence encodes CASLGQPNTEAFF.

This clone was observed once. This sequence joins TRBV10-3 and TRBJ2-1, with a tentative D call TRBD1 (5 bases). CDR1 and CDR2 (germline): ENHRY, SYGVKD. The length of the CDR3 is 13 residues. V lost 9 bases and J lost 0, with 9 bases in between. The CDR3 sequence is CAIQGSSYNEQFF. Here the CDR3 DNA reads TGTGCCATTCAGGGCAGCTCCTACAATGAGCAGTTCTTC.

CDR3 sequence (DNA): TGCGCCAGCGAGAACAGGTTAGGCCTCACAGATACGCAGTATTTT. The encoded protein is CASENRLGLTDTQYF. The chain employs TRBV4-1 and TRBJ2-3, with a weak D call TRBD1 (5 bases). Looked up from germline, CDR1 is MGHRA and CDR2 is YSYEKL. The V gene lost 8 bases and the J gene lost 2 bases, with 17 bases spanning the gap. The CDR3 sequence is 15 residues long.

With regard to this clone: This specimen includes other DNA sequences encoding the same CDR3. This chain uses TRBV9 with TRBJ2-1; the D call may be TRBD1 or TRBD2 (6 bases each). The V and J ends lost 0 bases and 1 base respectively, with 8 bases between them. The CDR3 totals 15 residues. Germline V gives CDR1 SGDLS, CDR2 YYNGEE. The CDR3 is CASSVAGASYNEQFF. Written as DNA, the CDR3 is TGTGCCAGCAGCGTAGCGGGGGCGTCCTACAATGAGCAGTTCTTC.

Comment on this clone: This specimen includes other DNA sequences encoding the same CDR3. The gene calls are TRBV7-9 and TRBJ2-7; 14 nucleotides agree with TRBD2. Per germline, CDR1 SEHNR and CDR2 FQNEAQ (reference sequence). J was trimmed by 4 bases and V by 5 bases; bases with no gene match: 4. CDR3 length: 15 amino acids. CDR3 in amino acids: CASSPGTSGSYEQYF. DNA of the CDR3: TGTGCCAGCAGCCCCGGGACTAGCGGGAGTTACGAGCAGTACTTC.

The table lists this clone with a count of one. The chain joins TRBV27 to TRBJ2-3, with 9 bases identical to TRBD1. Germline CDR1 is MNHEY and CDR2 is SMNVEV (reference sequence). The V gene end was trimmed by 6 bases and the J gene end by 2 bases; junction bases not matched to a gene: 12. There are 17 residues in the CDR3. The CDR3 DNA reads as TGTGCCAGCAGCCGTATTCCCGGGACAGGGCCCACAGATACGCAGTATTTT. The encoded protein is CASSRIPGTGPTDTQYF.

V usage is TRBV2 and J usage is TRBJ1-2; possibly TRBD1 for D (5 bases). The CDR3 sequence is 13 residues long. Trimming stripped 3 bases from V and 4 bases from J, with 9 bases between. Per the germline V gene, CDR1 is SNHLY and CDR2 is FYNNEI. The CDR3 bases are TGTGCCAGCAGTGACCCAGGGCTCTATGGCTACACCTTC. Translated: CASSDPGLYGYTF.

The J gene is TRBJ2-2, the V gene TRBV30; D unclear. With 0 bases removed from V and 6 bases from J, the gap between germline ends came to 17 bases. The CDR3 has 16 residues. The germline CDR1 and CDR2 sequences are GTSNPN and SVGIG (reference sequence). The CDR3 DNA follows: TGTGCCTGGAGTGTATCCCCTAGAATCTCTCCCGGGGAGCTGTTTTTT. Translating gives CAWSVSPRISPGELFF.

The V gene is TRBV7-6, the J gene TRBJ2-7; 8 nucleotides match TRBD2. With V trimmed by 1 base and J by 6 bases, 11 bases remained unmatched. Germline values: CDR1 SGHVS, CDR2 FNYEAQ. The CDR3 is 16 residues long. The CDR3 sequence: CASSLGPGLGPSEQYF. The CDR3 region has the DNA TGTGCCAGCAGCTTAGGGCCGGGACTAGGGCCCTCCGAGCAGTACTTC.

This clone was seen a single time. Other DNA sequences within the sample encode an identical CDR3. This chain connects TRBV27 to TRBJ1-2; D unresolved. This CDR3 has 13 amino acids. V was trimmed by 5 bases and J by 7 bases, leaving 14 bases between them. Per the germline V gene, CDR1 is MNHEY and CDR2 is SMNVEV (reference sequence). In DNA form, the CDR3 reads TGTGCCAGCAGTCCCAGAGGAGGGCTTGGCTACACCTTC. Encoded protein: CASSPRGGLGYTF.

The chain couples TRBV5-6 to TRBJ1-6; 9 nucleotides line up with TRBD1. With 1 base clipped from V and 3 bases from J, the junction kept 2 bases outside the gene matches. The CDR3 contains 16 residues. Per germline, CDR1 SGHDT and CDR2 YYEEEE. The CDR3: CASSLWGQGYNSPLHF. The CDR3 DNA follows: TGTGCCAGCAGCTTGTGGGGACAGGGCTATAATTCACCCCTCCACTTT. The full variable domain, in which reference TRBV5-6 and TRBJ1-6 provide the parts outside the CDR3, is DAGVTQSPTHLIKTRGQQVTLRCSPKSGHDTVSWYQQALGQGPQFIFQYYEEEERQRGNFPDRFSGHQFPNYSSELNVNALLLGDSALYLCASSLWGQGYNSPLHFGNGTRLTVT.